The subject of this entry is one TCR beta chain. Its antigen is not identified. The data belong to a study of monozygotic twins with cystic fibrosis. Findings of the study overall: Median Simpson clonality of approximately 0.0091 suggested naive T cells predominated. J usage was most co-twin-similar in 8 of 16 pairs, V in 13. Unrelated CF individuals shared fewer identical clonotypes than monozygotic CF twins.

The CDR3 runs 13 residues. CDR1 SGHRS and CDR2 YFSETQ come from the germline V gene. The V end lost 7 bases, the J end lost 4 bases, and 14 bases lay between the germline ends. Method: immunoSEQ multiplex PCR; TCRdb's copy keeps in-frame clones and lacks some. The sample has some 14,000 clones, approximately 95% seen once; the top ten hold around 9.3%. V and J are TRBV5-1 and TRBJ2-5, with D tentatively TRBD1 or TRBD2 (5 bases each). Sequencing was done on a sample of blood. This receptor was identified in a girl aged 2 to 9 with cystic fibrosis. The chain's CDR3 is CASRGDGGETQYF. CDR3 sequence (DNA): TGCGCCAGCCGAGGGGACGGAGGAGAGACCCAGTACTTC.